A single sample gave rise to the 6 T cell receptor beta chains below, sequenced in a study of blood T cell repertoires in COVID-19. The assay was immunoSEQ multiplex PCR, and TCRdb's table has in-frame clones only and misses some. The data show about 80,000 clones, with less than 85% seen just once and 16% held by the top ten. The sequenced sample consisted of peripheral blood. These receptors all stem from a man aged 65-85 years with active or convalescent COVID-19.

This chain uses TRBV30 with TRBJ1-5, with D maybe TRBD1 (6 bases). CDR3 size: 17 residues. Germline V gives CDR1 GTSNPN, CDR2 SVGIG (reference sequence). V dropped 5 bases and J dropped 1 base, with 21 bases sitting between them. The CDR3 DNA follows: TGTGCCTGGGGATATGGGGGCTTAGATTACAGCAATCAGCCCCAGCATTTT. Amino acids: CAWGYGGLDYSNQPQHF. Drawing the rest from reference TRBV30 and TRBJ1-5, the complete variable domain is SQTIHQWPATLVQPVGSPLSLECTVEGTSNPNLYWYRQAAGRGLQLLFYSVGIGQISSEVPQNLSASRPQDRQFILSSKKLLLSDSGFYLCAWGYGGLDYSNQPQHFGDGTRLSIL.

This chain's CDR3 is CASRQGTVRETQYF. DNA of the CDR3: TGTGCCAGCAGACAGGGGACGGTTAGAGAGACCCAGTACTTC. This sequence joins TRBV5-5 and TRBJ2-5; TRBD1 matches at 7 bases. CDR1 is SGHKS and CDR2 is YYEKEE in the germline V gene (reference sequence). This CDR3 has 14 residues. Germline trimming cut 5 bases from V and 4 bases from J; bases unmatched to any gene: 8.

This clone was counted only a few times. V gene TRBV28 combines with J gene TRBJ1-6; a possible D gene is TRBD1 (5 bases). The V end lost 11 bases, the J end lost 11 bases, and 19 bases lay between the germline ends. Germline V gene data show CDR1 as MDHEN and CDR2 as SYDVKM. CDR3 length equals 13 residues. This CDR3 is CAATGPNKTPLHF. The CDR3 bases are TGTGCCGCTACAGGACCCAATAAAACACCCCTCCACTTT.

The CDR3 nucleotides read TGTGCCAGCAGCTACAGGGGGCGGGAGACCCAGTACTTC. It yields the protein CASSYRGRETQYF. The chain uses TRBV5-6 and TRBJ2-5; 9 positions match TRBD1. J was trimmed by 5 bases and V by 3 bases; bases with no gene match: 2. The CDR3 is 13 amino acids. Germline V gene lookup returns CDR1 SGHDT and CDR2 YYEEEE.

Notes on this clone: At one end the junction does not follow the germline gene, possibly because of a read error. The chain employs TRBV30 and TRBJ2-3; TRBD2 agrees at 10 bases. The CDR3 runs to 13 residues. Germline assignment: CDR1 GTSNPN and CDR2 SVGIG (reference sequence). The CDR3 protein is CATSGASTDTQYF. The CDR3 DNA reads as TGCGCAACTAGCGGGGCAAGCACAGATACGCAGTATTTT.

This clone was observed once. The chain has TRBV14 and TRBJ1-1; a possible D gene is TRBD1 (5 bases). Between the trimmed V and J ends, which lost 4 bases and 0 bases, there was a span of 9 bases. CDR1 SGHDN and CDR2 FVKESK come from the germline V gene. The CDR3 contains 14 residues. CDR3 sequence (DNA): TGTGCCAGCAGCCGGCCGGGGGTGAACACTGAAGCTTTCTTT. Protein sequence: CASSRPGVNTEAFF.